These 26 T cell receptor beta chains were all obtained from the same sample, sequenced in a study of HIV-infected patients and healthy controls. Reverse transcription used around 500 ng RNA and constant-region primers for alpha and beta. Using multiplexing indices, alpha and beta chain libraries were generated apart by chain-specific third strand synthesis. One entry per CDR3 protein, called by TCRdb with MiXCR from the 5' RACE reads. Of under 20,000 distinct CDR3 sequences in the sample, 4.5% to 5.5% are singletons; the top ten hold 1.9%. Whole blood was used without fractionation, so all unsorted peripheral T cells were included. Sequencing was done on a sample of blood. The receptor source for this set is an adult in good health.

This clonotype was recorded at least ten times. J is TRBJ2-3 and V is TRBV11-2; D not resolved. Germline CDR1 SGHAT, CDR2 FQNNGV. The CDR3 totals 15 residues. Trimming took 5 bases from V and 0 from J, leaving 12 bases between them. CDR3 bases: TGTGCCAGCAGCCGGGTCCGGGCAAGCACAGATACGCAGTATTTT. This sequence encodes CASSRVRASTDTQYF.

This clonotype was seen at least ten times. The CDR3 loop is CSAGGTGEDQPQHF. DNA for the CDR3: TGCAGTGCTGGGGGGACAGGGGAAGATCAGCCCCAGCATTTT. V is TRBV20-1 and J is TRBJ1-5, with 10 bases identical to TRBD1. CDR1 and CDR2 (germline): DFQATT, SNEGSKA (reference sequence). V gave up 5 bases and J gave up 5 bases; unmatched junction bases: 6. The CDR3 consists of 14 residues.

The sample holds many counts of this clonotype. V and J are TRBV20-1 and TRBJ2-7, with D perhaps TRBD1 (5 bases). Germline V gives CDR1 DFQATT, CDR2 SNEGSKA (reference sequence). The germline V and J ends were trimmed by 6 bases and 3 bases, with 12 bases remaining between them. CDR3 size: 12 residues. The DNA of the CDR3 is TGCAGTGCAAGCAGGGAAGTCTACGAGCAGTACTTC. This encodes CSASREVYEQYF.

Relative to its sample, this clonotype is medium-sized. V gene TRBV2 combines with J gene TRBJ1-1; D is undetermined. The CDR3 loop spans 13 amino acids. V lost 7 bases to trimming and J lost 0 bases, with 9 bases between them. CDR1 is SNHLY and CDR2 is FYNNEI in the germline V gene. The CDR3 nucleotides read TGTGCCAGCATTCTTTATATGAACACTGAAGCTTTCTTT. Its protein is CASILYMNTEAFF.

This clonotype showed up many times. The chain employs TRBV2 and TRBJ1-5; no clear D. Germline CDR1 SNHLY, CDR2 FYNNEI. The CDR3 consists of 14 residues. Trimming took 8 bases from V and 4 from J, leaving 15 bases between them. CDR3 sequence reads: CASSRQSSNQPQHF. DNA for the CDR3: TGTGCCAGCTCTAGGCAGAGCTCAAATCAGCCCCAGCATTTT.

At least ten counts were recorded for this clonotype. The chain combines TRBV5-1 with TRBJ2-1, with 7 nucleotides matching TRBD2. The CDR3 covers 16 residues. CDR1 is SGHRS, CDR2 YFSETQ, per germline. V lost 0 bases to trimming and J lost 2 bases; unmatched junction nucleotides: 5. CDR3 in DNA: TGCGCCAGCAGCTTGGCGTTCGCGGGGGCCTACAATGAGCAGTTCTTC. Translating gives CASSLAFAGAYNEQFF. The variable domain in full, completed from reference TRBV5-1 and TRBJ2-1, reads KAGVTQTPRYLIKTRGQQVTLSCSPISGHRSVSWYQQTPGQGLQFLFEYFSETQRNKGNFPGRFSGRQFSNSRSEMNVSTLELGDSALYLCASSLAFAGAYNEQFFGPGTRLTVL.

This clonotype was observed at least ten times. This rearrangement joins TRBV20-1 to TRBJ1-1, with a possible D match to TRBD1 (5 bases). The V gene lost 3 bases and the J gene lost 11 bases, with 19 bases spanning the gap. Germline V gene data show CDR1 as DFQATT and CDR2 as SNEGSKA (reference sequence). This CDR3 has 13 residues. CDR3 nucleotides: TGCAGTGCTAGCGTAGATTTGTTTGGGGACGCTTTCTTT. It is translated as CSASVDLFGDAFF.

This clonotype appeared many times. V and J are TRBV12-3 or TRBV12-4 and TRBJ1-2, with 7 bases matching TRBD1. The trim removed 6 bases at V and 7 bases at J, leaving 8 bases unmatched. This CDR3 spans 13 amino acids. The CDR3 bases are TGTGCCAGCAGCTACCTGGGACAGAGTGGCTACACCTTC. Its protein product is CASSYLGQSGYTF.

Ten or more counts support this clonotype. CDR3 protein: CASSSYLDGSSYEQYF. DNA for the CDR3: TGTGCCAGCAGCTCCTACTTGGACGGGAGCTCCTACGAGCAGTACTTC. The chain has TRBV7-9 and TRBJ2-7; D perhaps matches TRBD2 (6 bases). Looked up from germline, CDR1 is SEHNR and CDR2 is FQNEAQ (reference sequence). The CDR3 spans 16 residues. V gave up 4 bases and J gave up 0 bases, with 16 bases separating them.

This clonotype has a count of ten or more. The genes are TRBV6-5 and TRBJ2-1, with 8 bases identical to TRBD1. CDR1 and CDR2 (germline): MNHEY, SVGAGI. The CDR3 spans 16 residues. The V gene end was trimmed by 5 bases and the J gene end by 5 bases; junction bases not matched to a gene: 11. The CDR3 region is CASSLRTGTGDNEQFF. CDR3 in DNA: TGTGCCAGCAGTCTAAGGACCGGGACAGGAGACAATGAGCAGTTCTTC.

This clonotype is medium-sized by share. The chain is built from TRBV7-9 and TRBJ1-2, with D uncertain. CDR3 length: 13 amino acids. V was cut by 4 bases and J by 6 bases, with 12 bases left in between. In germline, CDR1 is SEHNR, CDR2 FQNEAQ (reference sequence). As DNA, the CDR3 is TGTGCCAGCAGCTCCGCGAGGGCCAATGGCTACACCTTC. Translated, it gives CASSSARANGYTF.

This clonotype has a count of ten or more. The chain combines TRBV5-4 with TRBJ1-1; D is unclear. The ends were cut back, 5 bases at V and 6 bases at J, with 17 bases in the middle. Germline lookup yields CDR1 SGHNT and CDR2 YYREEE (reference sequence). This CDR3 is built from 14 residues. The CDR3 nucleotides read TGTGCCAGCAGATCTAGTTTGGGCGTTTCTGAAGCTTTCTTT. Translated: CASRSSLGVSEAFF. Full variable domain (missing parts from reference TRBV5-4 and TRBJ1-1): ETGVTQSPTHLIKTRGQQVTLRCSSQSGHNTVSWYQQALGQGPQFIFQYYREEENGRGNFPPRFSGLQFPNYSSELNVNALELDDSALYLCASRSSLGVSEAFFGQGTRLTVV.

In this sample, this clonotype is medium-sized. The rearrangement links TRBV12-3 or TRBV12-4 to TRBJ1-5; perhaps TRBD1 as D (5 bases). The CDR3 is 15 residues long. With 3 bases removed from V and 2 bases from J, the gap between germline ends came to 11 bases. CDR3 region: CASSFAGRGNQPQHF. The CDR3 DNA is TGTGCCAGCAGTTTTGCGGGGCGAGGCAATCAGCCCCAGCATTTT.

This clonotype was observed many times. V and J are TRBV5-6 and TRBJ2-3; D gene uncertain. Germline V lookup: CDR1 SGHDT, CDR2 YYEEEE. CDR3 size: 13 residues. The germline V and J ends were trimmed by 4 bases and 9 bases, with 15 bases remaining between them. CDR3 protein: CASSQGTAQTQYF. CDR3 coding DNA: TGTGCCAGCAGCCAAGGAACCGCCCAAACGCAGTATTTT. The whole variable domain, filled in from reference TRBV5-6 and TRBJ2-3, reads DAGVTQSPTHLIKTRGQQVTLRCSPKSGHDTVSWYQQALGQGPQFIFQYYEEEERQRGNFPDRFSGHQFPNYSSELNVNALLLGDSALYLCASSQGTAQTQYFGPGTRLTVL.

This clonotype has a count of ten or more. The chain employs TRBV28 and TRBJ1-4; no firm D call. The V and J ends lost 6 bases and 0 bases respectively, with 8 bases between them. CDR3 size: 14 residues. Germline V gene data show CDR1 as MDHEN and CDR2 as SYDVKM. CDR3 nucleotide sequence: TGTGCCAGCAGCAATATTGCAACTAATGAAAAACTGTTTTTT. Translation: CASSNIATNEKLFF.

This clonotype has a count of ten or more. CDR3 protein: CASSPSTRNYGYTF. CDR3 bases: TGTGCCAGCAGCCCATCCACGCGGAACTATGGCTACACCTTC. The V gene is TRBV3-1, the J gene TRBJ1-2; D is undetermined. Deletions cut 4 bases from V and 2 bases from J, with 11 bases between. CDR3 length: 14 residues. Germline V CDR1 and CDR2: LGHDT, YNNKEL (reference sequence).

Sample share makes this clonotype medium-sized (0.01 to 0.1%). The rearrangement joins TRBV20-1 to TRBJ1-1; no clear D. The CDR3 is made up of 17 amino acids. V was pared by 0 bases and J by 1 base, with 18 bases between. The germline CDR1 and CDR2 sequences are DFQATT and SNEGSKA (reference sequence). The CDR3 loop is CSARDRIGWAANTEAFF. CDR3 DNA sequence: TGCAGTGCTAGAGATAGGATCGGATGGGCGGCGAACACTGAAGCTTTCTTT.

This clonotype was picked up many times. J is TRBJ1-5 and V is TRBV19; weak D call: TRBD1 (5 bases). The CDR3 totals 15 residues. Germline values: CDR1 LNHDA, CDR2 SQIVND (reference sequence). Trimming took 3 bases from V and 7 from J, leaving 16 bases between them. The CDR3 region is CASSMGRGAGQPQHF. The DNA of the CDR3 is TGTGCCAGTAGTATGGGGAGAGGGGCGGGACAGCCCCAGCATTTT.

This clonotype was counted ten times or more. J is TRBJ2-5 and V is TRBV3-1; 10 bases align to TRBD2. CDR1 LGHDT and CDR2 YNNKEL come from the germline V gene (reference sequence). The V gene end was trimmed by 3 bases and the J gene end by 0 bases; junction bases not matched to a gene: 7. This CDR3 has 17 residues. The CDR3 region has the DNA TGTGCCAGCAGCCACTTTCTAGCGGGGGTCTACCAAGAGACCCAGTACTTC. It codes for CASSHFLAGVYQETQYF.

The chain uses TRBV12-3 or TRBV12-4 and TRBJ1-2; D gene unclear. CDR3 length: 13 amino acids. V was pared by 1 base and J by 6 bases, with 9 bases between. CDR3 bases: TGTGCCAGCAGTTTAGTCCAGAGCGATGGCTACACCTTC. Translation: CASSLVQSDGYTF.

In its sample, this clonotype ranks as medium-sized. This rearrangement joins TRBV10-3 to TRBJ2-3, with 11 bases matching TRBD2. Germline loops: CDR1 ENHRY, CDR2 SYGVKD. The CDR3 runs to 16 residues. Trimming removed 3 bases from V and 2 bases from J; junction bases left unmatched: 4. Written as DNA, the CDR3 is TGTGCCATCAGTGACGTAGCGGGGGGGCCCACAGATACGCAGTATTTT. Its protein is CAISDVAGGPTDTQYF.

The CDR3 sequence is CASSLRLAGVADTQYF. Written as DNA, the CDR3 is TGCGCCAGCAGCTTGAGGCTAGCAGGGGTGGCAGATACGCAGTATTTT. The chain uses TRBV5-1 and TRBJ2-3, with D maybe TRBD1 (6 bases). The germline CDR1 and CDR2 sequences are SGHRS and YFSETQ. The V and J ends lost 1 base and 4 bases respectively, with 16 bases between them. There are 16 residues in the CDR3.

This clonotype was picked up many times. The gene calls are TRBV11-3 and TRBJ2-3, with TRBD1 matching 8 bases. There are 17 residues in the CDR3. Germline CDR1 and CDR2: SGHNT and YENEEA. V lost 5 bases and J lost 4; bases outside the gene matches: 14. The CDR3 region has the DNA TGTGCCAGCAGCCCTCCTCCGGACAGGGAAGGGTCAGATACGCAGTATTTT. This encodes CASSPPPDREGSDTQYF.

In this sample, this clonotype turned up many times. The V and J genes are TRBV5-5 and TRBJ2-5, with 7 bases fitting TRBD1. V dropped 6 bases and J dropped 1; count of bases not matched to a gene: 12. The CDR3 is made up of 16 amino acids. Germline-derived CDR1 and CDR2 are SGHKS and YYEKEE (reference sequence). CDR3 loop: CASTITPGQTQETQYF. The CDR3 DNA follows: TGTGCCAGCACCATAACCCCGGGACAGACCCAAGAGACCCAGTACTTC.

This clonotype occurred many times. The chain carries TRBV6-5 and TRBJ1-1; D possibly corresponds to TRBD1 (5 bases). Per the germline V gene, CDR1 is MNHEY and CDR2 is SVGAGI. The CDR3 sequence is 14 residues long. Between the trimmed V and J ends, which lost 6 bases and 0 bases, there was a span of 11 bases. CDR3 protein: CASSLGVMNTEAFF. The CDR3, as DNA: TGTGCCAGCAGCCTAGGGGTCATGAACACTGAAGCTTTCTTT.

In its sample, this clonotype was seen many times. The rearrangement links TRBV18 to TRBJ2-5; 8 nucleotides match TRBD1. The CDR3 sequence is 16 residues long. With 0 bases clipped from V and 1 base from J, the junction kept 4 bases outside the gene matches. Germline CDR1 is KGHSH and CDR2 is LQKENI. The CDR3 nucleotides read TGTGCCAGCTCACCACCGGACAGGGCCGCCCAAGAGACCCAGTACTTC. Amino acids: CASSPPDRAAQETQYF.